A single T cell receptor beta chain is shown here with its context. Looked up from germline, CDR1 is SGHNT and CDR2 is YYREEE (reference sequence). CDR3 length: 13 residues. The V end lost 9 bases, the J end lost 0 bases, and 10 bases lay between the germline ends. The data belong to a study of tumor-infiltrating lymphocytes in primary liver carcinoma. Looking at the study overall: Ranging in age from 30 to 69 years, the patients were men and women.

Researchers generated TCR beta cDNA from around 0.55 ug of total RNA, relying on a constant-region primer. Amplification in three nested multiplex PCR rounds with slightly modified ARM-PCR gave rise to TCR beta libraries. Rounds one and two of PCR, each of roughly 11 cycles, were primed with TRBV1-TRBV30 forward primers and a C-beta reverse primer. Via MiXCR, TCRdb re-called the multiplex PCR reads, giving one row per CDR3 protein. The sample consists of 330,000 or so distinct CDR3 sequences, 65% of them appearing once. Blood RNA came from unsorted whole blood; germline DNA was also extracted. What was sequenced was peripheral blood. The chain couples TRBV5-4 to TRBJ2-1, with D uncertain. This TCR was recovered from a man aged 40-49 years with primary liver carcinoma and hepatitis B virus infection. The CDR3 region has the DNA TGTGCCACCGGACCCTTCTCCTACAATGAGCAGTTCTTC. This sequence encodes CATGPFSYNEQFF.